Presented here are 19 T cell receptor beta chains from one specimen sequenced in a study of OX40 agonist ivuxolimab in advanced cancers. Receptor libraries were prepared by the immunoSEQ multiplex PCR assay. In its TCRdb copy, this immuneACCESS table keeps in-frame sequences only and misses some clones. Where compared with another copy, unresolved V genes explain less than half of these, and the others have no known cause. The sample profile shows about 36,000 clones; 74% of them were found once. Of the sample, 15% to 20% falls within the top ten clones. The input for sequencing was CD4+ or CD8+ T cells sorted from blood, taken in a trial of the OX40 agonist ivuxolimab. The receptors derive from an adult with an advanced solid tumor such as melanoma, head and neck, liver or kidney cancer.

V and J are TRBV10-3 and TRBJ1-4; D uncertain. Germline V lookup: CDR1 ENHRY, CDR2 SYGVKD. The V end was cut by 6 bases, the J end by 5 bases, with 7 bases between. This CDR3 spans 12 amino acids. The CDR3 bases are TGTGCCATCAGCTGGGAAAATGAAAAACTGTTTTTT. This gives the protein CAISWENEKLFF.

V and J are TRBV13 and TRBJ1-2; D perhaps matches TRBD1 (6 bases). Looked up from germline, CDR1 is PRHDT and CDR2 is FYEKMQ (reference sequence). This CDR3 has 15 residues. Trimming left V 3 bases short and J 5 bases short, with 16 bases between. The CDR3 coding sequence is TGTGCCAGCAGCTTCGGCCGTGACAGGATTTATGGCTACACCTTC. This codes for CASSFGRDRIYGYTF.

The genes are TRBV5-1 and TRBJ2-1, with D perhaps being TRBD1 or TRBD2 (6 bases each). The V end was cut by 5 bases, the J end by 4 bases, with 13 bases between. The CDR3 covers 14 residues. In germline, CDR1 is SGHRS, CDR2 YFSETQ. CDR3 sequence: CASRPEGGYNEQFF. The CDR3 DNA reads TGCGCCAGCAGACCGGAAGGGGGGTACAATGAGCAGTTCTTC. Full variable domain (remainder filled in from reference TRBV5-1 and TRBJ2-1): KAGVTQTPRYLIKTRGQQVTLSCSPISGHRSVSWYQQTPGQGLQFLFEYFSETQRNKGNFPGRFSGRQFSNSRSEMNVSTLELGDSALYLCASRPEGGYNEQFFGPGTRLTVL.

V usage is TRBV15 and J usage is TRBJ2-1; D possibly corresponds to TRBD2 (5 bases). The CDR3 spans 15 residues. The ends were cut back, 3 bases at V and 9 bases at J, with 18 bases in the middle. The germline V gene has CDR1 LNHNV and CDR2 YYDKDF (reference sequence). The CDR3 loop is CATSSKVASRTEQFF. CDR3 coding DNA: TGTGCCACCAGCAGTAAGGTGGCTAGCCGCACTGAGCAGTTCTTC.

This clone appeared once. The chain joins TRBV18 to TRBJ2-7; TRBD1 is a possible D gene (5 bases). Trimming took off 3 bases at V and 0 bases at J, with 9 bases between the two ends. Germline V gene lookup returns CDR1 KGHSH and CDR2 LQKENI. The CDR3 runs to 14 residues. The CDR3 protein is CASSPTDTSYEQYV. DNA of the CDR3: TGTGCCAGCTCACCGACGGACACCTCCTACGAGCAGTACGTC.

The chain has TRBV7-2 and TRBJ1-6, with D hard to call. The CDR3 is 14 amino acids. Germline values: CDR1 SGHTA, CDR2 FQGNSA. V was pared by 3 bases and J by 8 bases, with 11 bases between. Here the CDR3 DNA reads TGTGCCAGCAGCTTGGACGGGAATCATTCACCCCTCCACTTT. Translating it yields CASSLDGNHSPLHF. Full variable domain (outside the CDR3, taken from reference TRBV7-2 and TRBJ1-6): GAGVSQSPSNKVTEKGKDVELRCDPISGHTALYWYRQSLGQGLEFLIYFQGNSAPDKSGLPSDRFSAERTGGSVSTLTIQRTQQEDSAVYLCASSLDGNHSPLHFGNGTRLTVT.

The DNA of the CDR3 is TGTGCTAGTGGTTACCACAGGGCCACAGATACGCAGTATTTT. Amino acids: CASGYHRATDTQYF. This chain links TRBV12-5 with TRBJ2-3; D may be TRBD1 (6 bases). This CDR3 contains 14 residues. From germline, CDR1 is LGHNT and CDR2 FRNRAP. Trimming left V 4 bases short and J 2 bases short, with 10 bases between.

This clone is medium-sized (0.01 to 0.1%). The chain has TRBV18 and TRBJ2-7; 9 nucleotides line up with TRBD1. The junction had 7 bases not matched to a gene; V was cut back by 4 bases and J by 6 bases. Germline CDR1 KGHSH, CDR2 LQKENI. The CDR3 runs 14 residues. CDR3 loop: CASSRRQGGVEQYF. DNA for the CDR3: TGTGCCAGCTCACGTCGACAGGGGGGTGTCGAGCAGTACTTC.

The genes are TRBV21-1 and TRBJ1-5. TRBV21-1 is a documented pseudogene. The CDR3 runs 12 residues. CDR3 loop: CASSDERQPQHF. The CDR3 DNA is TGTGCCAGCAGCGATGAAAGGCAGCCCCAGCATTTT.

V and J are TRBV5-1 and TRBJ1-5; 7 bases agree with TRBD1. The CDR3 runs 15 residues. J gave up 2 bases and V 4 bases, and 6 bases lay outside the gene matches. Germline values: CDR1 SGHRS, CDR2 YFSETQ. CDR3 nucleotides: TGCGCCAGCAGCCCCGACACAGGGGGCAATCAGCCCCAGCATTTT. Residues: CASSPDTGGNQPQHF.

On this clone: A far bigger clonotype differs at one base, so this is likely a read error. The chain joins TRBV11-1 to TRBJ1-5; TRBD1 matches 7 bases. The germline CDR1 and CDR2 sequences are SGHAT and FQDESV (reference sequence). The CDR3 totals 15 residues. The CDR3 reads CAGSEGAGVNQPQHF. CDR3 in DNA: TGTGCCGGCAGTGAGGGGGCGGGGGTCAATCAGCCCCAGCATTTT. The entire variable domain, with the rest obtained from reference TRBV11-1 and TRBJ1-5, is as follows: EAEVAQSPRYKITEKSQAVAFWCDPISGHATLYWYRQILGQGPELLVQFQDESVVDDSQLPKDRFSAERLKGVDSTLKIQPAELGDSAMYLCAGSEGAGVNQPQHFGDGTRLSIL.

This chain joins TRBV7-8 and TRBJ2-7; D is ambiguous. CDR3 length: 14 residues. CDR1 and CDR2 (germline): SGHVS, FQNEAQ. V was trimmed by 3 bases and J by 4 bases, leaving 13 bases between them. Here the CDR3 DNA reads TGTGCCAGCAGCTTGATCGGGTCGGAATACGAGCAGTACTTC. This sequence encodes CASSLIGSEYEQYF.

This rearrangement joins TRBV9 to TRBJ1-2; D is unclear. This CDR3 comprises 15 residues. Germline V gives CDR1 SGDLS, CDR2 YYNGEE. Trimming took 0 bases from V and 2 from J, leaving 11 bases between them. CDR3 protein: CASSVANTANYGYTF. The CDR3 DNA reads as TGTGCCAGCAGCGTAGCGAACACCGCCAACTATGGCTACACCTTC.

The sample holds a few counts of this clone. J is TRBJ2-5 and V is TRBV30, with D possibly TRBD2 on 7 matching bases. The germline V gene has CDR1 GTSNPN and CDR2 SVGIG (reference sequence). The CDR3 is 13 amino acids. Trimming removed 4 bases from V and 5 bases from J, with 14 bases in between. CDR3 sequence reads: CAWTKGGTETQYF. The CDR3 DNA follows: TGTGCCTGGACGAAGGGGGGGACGGAGACCCAGTACTTC.

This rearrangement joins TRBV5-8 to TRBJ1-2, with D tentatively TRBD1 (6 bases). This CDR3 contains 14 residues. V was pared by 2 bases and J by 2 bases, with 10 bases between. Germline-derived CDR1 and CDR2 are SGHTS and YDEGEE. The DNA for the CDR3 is TGTGCCAGCAGCTTCGCGCAGGGGAACTATGGCTACACCTTC. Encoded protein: CASSFAQGNYGYTF.

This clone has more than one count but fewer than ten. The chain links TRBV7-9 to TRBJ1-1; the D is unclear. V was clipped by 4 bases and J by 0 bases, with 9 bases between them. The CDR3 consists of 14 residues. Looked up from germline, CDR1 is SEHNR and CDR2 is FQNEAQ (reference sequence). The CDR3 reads CASSSDLMNTEAFF. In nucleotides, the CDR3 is TGTGCCAGCAGCTCGGATTTGATGAACACTGAAGCTTTCTTT.

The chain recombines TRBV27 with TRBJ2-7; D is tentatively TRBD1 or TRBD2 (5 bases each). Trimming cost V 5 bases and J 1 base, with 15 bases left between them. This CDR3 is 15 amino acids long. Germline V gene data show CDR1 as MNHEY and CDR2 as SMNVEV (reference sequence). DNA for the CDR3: TGTGCCAGCAGTACCGTTGGGGGTATTTCCTACGAGCAGTACTTC. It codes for CASSTVGGISYEQYF.

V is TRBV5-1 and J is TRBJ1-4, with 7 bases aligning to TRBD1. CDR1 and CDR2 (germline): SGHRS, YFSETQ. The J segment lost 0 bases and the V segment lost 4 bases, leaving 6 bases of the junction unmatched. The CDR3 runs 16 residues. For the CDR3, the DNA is TGCGCCAGCAGCAGGGACAGTCGATCAACTAATGAAAAACTGTTTTTT. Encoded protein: CASSRDSRSTNEKLFF.

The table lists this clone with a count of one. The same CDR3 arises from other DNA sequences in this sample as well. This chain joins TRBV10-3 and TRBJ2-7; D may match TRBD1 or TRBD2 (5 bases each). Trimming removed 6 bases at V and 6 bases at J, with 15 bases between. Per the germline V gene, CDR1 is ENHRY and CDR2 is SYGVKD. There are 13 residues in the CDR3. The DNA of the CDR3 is TGTGCCATCAGGCGGCAGGGAGTCGGCGAGCAGTACTTC. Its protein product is CAIRRQGVGEQYF.